This T cell receptor beta chain was identified in a study of cytomegalovirus exposure and HLA in healthy donors. The assay was immunoSEQ multiplex PCR, and TCRdb's table has in-frame clones only and misses some. The sample contains some 110,000 clones, about 88% of which appear only once. This clone occurred once. V was trimmed by 1 base and J by 4 bases, leaving 8 bases between them. The CDR3 length is 13 residues. The germline V gene has CDR1 KGHSH and CDR2 LQKENI. Specimen: PBMCs. The V call is TRBV18, the J call TRBJ2-7; tentatively, D is TRBD1 (6 bases). The TCR comes from a woman under 30 in good health and CMV-seropositive. The CDR3 protein is CASSPRQGYEQYF. In DNA, the CDR3 is TGTGCCAGCTCACCACGTCAGGGGTACGAGCAGTACTTC.